The clone carrying this T cell receptor beta chain was picked up many times. Its antigen is not identified. The data were obtained in a study of CD8 T cells in ankylosing spondylitis. Study outcomes and limitations: A motif in TCR beta, a set of 8 or 9 highly homologous variants, appeared characteristic of ankylosing spondylitis blood.

From the 5' RACE reads, TCRdb called clonotypes with MiXCR, one entry per CDR3 protein. The table has around 490,000 distinct CDR3 sequences, approximately 5.3% seen once; the top ten hold 3% to 4.5%. The CDR3 has 14 residues. V lost 8 bases to trimming and J lost 5 bases, with 18 bases between them. Germline CDR1 ENHRY, CDR2 SYGVKD. Sequenced input: blood, either unsorted or a sorted T cell fraction (not recorded which). The chain joins TRBV10-3 to TRBJ1-1; D ambiguous. The sequence was obtained from a male donor with ankylosing spondylitis. CDR3 region: CAIGSLGGGTEAFF. The DNA for the CDR3 is TGTGCCATCGGGAGCCTGGGCGGTGGGACTGAAGCTTTCTTT.